Listed below are T cell receptor beta chains from one sample, sequenced in a study of blood T cell repertoires in COVID-19. Measured with immunoSEQ multiplex PCR; TCRdb has only the in-frame clones, and not every one. The table has about 87,000 clones, 85% to 90% seen once; the top ten hold around 5%. Source material: peripheral blood. All receptors come from a man aged 40-50 years with acute or convalescent COVID-19. Each CDR3 is given with its conserved first and last residue. The order of the fields is V gene, J gene, clone size, D gene, CDR3 DNA, CDR3 protein. D genes are given only for firm matches. The size field is filled for only some rows; it gives once, few, many or a size class.

TRBV5-8	TRBJ1-1	NA	NA	TGTGCCAGCAGCTTGTATGGGGGGGCCGGGAACACTGAAGCTTTCTTT	CASSLYGGAGNTEAFF
TRBV4-2	TRBJ1-2	few	NA	TGTGCCAGCAGCCAAGAGATGGGGGGAGCTAACTATGGCTACACCTTC	CASSQEMGGANYGYTF
TRBV30	TRBJ2-3	NA	TRBD2	TGTGCCCACCGACTAGCGGGATATGGGGATACGCAGTATTTT	CAHRLAGYGDTQYF
TRBV6-1	TRBJ2-7	NA	TRBD1	TGTGCCAGCAGTGAAACAATTAATACAGGGGGCTACGAGCAGTACTTC	CASSETINTGGYEQYF
TRBV9	TRBJ2-5	NA	NA	TGTGCCAGCAGCCCTCGGGAAGGGCACGTGGAGACCCAGTACTTC	CASSPREGHVETQYF
TRBV29-1	TRBJ1-1	NA	NA	TGCAGCGTCGCGACGGGACGGACTATGAACACTGAAGCTTTCTTT	CSVATGRTMNTEAFF
TRBV14	TRBJ1-2	few	TRBD1	TGTGCCAGCAGCCAACGTGCTGGACAGGGGGCAGGTGGCTACACCTTC	CASSQRAGQGAGGYTF
TRBV27	TRBJ2-5	NA	TRBD1	TGTGCCAGCAGTTTATGGGGGACAGGGATACGGACCCAGTACTTC	CASSLWGTGIRTQYF
TRBV5-6	TRBJ2-3	NA	TRBD2	TGTGCCAGCAGCTATGATCCGGGACTAGGATCAGATACGCAGTATTTT	CASSYDPGLGSDTQYF
TRBV30	TRBJ1-1	NA	TRBD1	TGTGCCTGGAGGACAGGGGGCTTTTTAACTGAAGCTTTCTTT	CAWRTGGFLTEAFF
TRBV5-1	TRBJ2-3	NA	TRBD1	TGCGCCAGCAGCGCCGGGACAGTAAAAACAGATACGCAGTATTTT	CASSAGTVKTDTQYF
TRBV3-1/TRBV3-2	TRBJ1-2	NA	TRBD1	TGTGCCAGCAGTCAACAGGGGGCCGGATCTGACGGCTACACCTTC	CASSQQGAGSDGYTF
TRBV7-9	TRBJ1-4	NA	NA	TGTGCCAGCAGCCCCACAGTGGCAACTAATGAAAAACTGTTTTTT	CASSPTVATNEKLFF
TRBV6-5	TRBJ1-2	NA	TRBD1	TGTGCCAGCAGGGGGACAGGGCCGTATGGCTACACCTTC	CASRGTGPYGYTF
TRBV9	TRBJ2-1	NA	TRBD2	TGTGCCAGCAGCGCCACTAGCGGGGGGTACAATGAGCAGTTCTTC	CASSATSGGYNEQFF
TRBV11-3	TRBJ2-3	NA	TRBD2	TGTGCCAGCAGCTTAGCTAGCGGGAGTTCAGATACGCAGTATTTT	CASSLASGSSDTQYF
TRBV6-5	TRBJ1-1	NA	TRBD1	TGTGCCAGCAGCCGGGGACAGGGCTTTCATGAAGCTTTCTTT	CASSRGQGFHEAFF
TRBV9	TRBJ1-2	NA	NA	TGTGCCAGCAGCGAGACGGGTCTCTTTAGGGGCTATGGCTACACCTTC	CASSETGLFRGYGYTF
TRBV5-4	TRBJ2-5	NA	NA	TGTGCCAGCAGCTTGGCTGGGCAGACCCAGTACTTC	CASSLAGQTQYF
TRBV6-5	TRBJ1-2	NA	NA	TGTGCCAGCACCCTGACAGTGAACTATGGCTACACCTTC	CASTLTVNYGYTF
TRBV12-5	TRBJ1-2	few	TRBD1	TGTGCTAGTGGCATGGACAGGGGGGAAGGCTACACCTTC	CASGMDRGEGYTF
TRBV11-2	TRBJ2-5	NA	NA	TGTGCCAGCAGCTCACAGGACAGACCGTGGCAAGAGACCCAGTACTTC	CASSSQDRPWQETQYF
TRBV20-1	TRBJ1-3	few	NA	TGCAGTGCTAGTATGGGGGCAAGTGGAAACACCATATATTTT	CSASMGASGNTIYF
TRBV30	TRBJ1-1	NA	NA	TGTGCCTGGAGCTCCGGTGGAGTTGCGAACACTGAAGCTTTCTTT	CAWSSGGVANTEAFF
TRBV7-8	TRBJ2-2	NA	TRBD1	TGTGCCAGCAGCTACGGACAGGGTTGGAACACCGGGGAGCTGTTTTTT	CASSYGQGWNTGELFF
TRBV5-4	TRBJ1-4	few	NA	TGTGCCAGCAGCTCCGCTACAGGGACTAATGAAAAACTGTTTTTT	CASSSATGTNEKLFF
TRBV5-8	TRBJ2-3	NA	NA	TGTGCCAGCAGCTTGGAAGGGACTAGCACAGATACGCAGTATTTT	CASSLEGTSTDTQYF
TRBV18	TRBJ2-1	NA	NA	TGTGCCAGCTCACCCGAGGTAGCCCCCTACAATGAGCAGTTCTTC	CASSPEVAPYNEQFF
TRBV3-1/TRBV3-2	TRBJ1-3	NA	NA	TGTGCCAGCAGCCAATCTACGGGTGGAAACACCATATATTTT	CASSQSTGGNTIYF
TRBV6-4	TRBJ1-1	NA	NA	TGTGCCAGCAAGCAAGAAGGGGGGAACACTGAAGCTTTCTTT	CASKQEGGNTEAFF
TRBV5-1	TRBJ2-5	NA	NA	TGCGCCAGCAAATACGGGAGTGGAGAGACCCAGTACTTC	CASKYGSGETQYF
TRBV3-1/TRBV3-2	TRBJ1-1	NA	TRBD1	TGTGCCAGCAGCCGACAGGGGGCTGAAGCTTTCTTT	CASSRQGAEAFF
TRBV7-2	TRBJ1-3	NA	TRBD1	TGTGCCAGCAGCAAGAACAGGGGTGGAAACACCATATATTTT	CASSKNRGGNTIYF
TRBV10-2	TRBJ2-7	NA	TRBD1	TGCGCCAGCAGTGAGCCTCGGGACAGGGGATACGAGCAGTACTTC	CASSEPRDRGYEQYF
TRBV6-5	TRBJ2-4	NA	NA	TGTGCCAGCAGTTCGGTATTCGGCATTCAGTACTTC	CASSSVFGIQYF
TRBV19	TRBJ1-4	NA	TRBD1	TGTGCCAGTACTGCAAGGAGAGGGACAGATCCCGAAAAACTGTTTTTT	CASTARRGTDPEKLFF
TRBV6-5	TRBJ1-1	NA	TRBD1	TGTGCCAGCAGCGCAACAGGGGGAACTGAAGCTTTCTTT	CASSATGGTEAFF
TRBV20-1	TRBJ2-3	NA	NA	TGCAGTGCTAGTGATCCCGACGCCACGGATTGGGGCCTCACAGATACGCAGTATTTT	CSASDPDATDWGLTDTQYF
TRBV7-2	TRBJ2-5	NA	TRBD2	TGTGCCAGCAGCGCAATAGCGGGAGTTTTGGAGACCCAGTACTTC	CASSAIAGVLETQYF
TRBV5-1	TRBJ2-3	NA	TRBD2	TGCGCCAGCAGCCCGGGGGGACTAGCGGCTAGCACAGATACGCAGTATTTT	CASSPGGLAASTDTQYF
TRBV5-4	TRBJ2-5	few	TRBD1	TGTGCCAGCAGCTTGGCAGGGACAGCGGAGACCCAGTACTTC	CASSLAGTAETQYF
TRBV11-3	TRBJ1-2	NA	NA	TGTGCCAGCAGCTCCTCCGTTCCAGCTAACTATGGCTACACCTTC	CASSSSVPANYGYTF
TRBV7-8	TRBJ1-2	once	NA	TGTGCCAGCAGCCCCCGGATCCTACAGGGACCCAATGGCTACACCTTC	CASSPRILQGPNGYTF
TRBV4-1	TRBJ2-1	NA	TRBD2	TGCGCCAGCAGCCAAATCCCGAGGACTAGCGGGGGATGGAATGAGCAGTTCTTC	CASSQIPRTSGGWNEQFF
TRBV5-4	TRBJ2-7	once	NA	TGTGCCACCCAAGCGGCTAGCTCCTACGAGCAGTACTTC	CATQAASSYEQYF